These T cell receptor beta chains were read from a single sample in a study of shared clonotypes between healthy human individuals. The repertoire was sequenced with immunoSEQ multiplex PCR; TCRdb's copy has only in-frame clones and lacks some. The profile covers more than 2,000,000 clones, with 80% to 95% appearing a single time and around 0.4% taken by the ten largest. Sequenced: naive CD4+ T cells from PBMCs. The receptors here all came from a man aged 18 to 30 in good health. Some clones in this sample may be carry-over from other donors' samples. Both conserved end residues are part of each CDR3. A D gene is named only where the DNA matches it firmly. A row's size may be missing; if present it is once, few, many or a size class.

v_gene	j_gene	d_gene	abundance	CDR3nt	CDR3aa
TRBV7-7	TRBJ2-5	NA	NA	TGTGCCAGCAGCTTAGGGCGAGGGGAGACCCAGTACTTC	CASSLGRGETQYF
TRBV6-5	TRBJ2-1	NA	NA	TGTGCCAGCAGTTACTCGTTGGGAAGCAATGAGCAGTTCTTC	CASSYSLGSNEQFF
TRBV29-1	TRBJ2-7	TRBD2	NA	TGCAGCGTTACTTCAGCGGGAGGGCCCCACGAGCAGTACTTC	CSVTSAGGPHEQYF
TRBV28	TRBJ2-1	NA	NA	TGTGCCAGCAGTTTGGTTAGCGGTCGCTACAATGAGCAGTTCTTC	CASSLVSGRYNEQFF
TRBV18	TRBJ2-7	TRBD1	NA	TGTGCCAGCTCAACGAAGGACAGGATCTCCTACGAGCAGTACTTC	CASSTKDRISYEQYF
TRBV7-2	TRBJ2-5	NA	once	TGTGCCAGCAGCCGATTTCAGGGGAGAGAGACCCAGTACTTC	CASSRFQGRETQYF
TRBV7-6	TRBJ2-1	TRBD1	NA	TGTGCCAGCAGTTCCCGGACAGGGGCTGATGAGCAGTTCTTC	CASSSRTGADEQFF
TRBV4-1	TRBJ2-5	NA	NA	TGCGCCAGCAGCTTACGGGTGGGCAGAGAGACCCAGTACTTC	CASSLRVGRETQYF
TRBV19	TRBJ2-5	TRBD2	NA	TGTGCCAGTAGCCGTAGTCCCCGCCGACTAGCGGGCTATGGAGAGACCCAGTACTTC	CASSRSPRRLAGYGETQYF
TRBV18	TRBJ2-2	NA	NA	TGTGCCAGCTCACCTCAGGGAACCACCGCCGGGGAGCTGTTTTTT	CASSPQGTTAGELFF
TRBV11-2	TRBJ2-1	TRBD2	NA	TGTGCCAGCAGCTGGAGTGACAGCGGGAACAATGAGCAGTTCTTC	CASSWSDSGNNEQFF
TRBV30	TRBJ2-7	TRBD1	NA	TGTGCCTGGACGGGGGACAGGGGATACGAGCAGTACTTC	CAWTGDRGYEQYF
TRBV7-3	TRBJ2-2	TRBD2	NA	TGTGCCAGCAGCTTACTAGCGGGAGGGCCCGGGGAGCTGTTTTTT	CASSLLAGGPGELFF
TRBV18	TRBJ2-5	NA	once	TGTGCCAGCTCACCCTCGGGGCAAGAGACCCAGTACTTC	CASSPSGQETQYF
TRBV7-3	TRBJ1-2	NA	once	TGTGCCAGCAGCTTACACCGCAGCCCTAACTATGGCTACACCTTC	CASSLHRSPNYGYTF
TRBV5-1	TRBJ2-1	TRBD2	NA	TGCGCCAGCAGCTTGGCACTAGCGGGAGGTGGCAATGAGCAGTTCTTC	CASSLALAGGGNEQFF
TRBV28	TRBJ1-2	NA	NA	TGTGCCAGCAGTTTAAACCCCTCGATCTATGGCTACACCTTC	CASSLNPSIYGYTF
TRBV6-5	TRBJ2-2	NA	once	TGTGCCAGCAGTTACGTCGCCGGGGAGCTGTTTTTT	CASSYVAGELFF
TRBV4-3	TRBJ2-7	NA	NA	TGCGCCAGCAGCCAAGGGCCCATGGACCACTACGAGCAGTACTTC	CASSQGPMDHYEQYF
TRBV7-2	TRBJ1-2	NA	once	TGTGCCAGCAGCCAACGGGACACCCGCTACACCTTC	CASSQRDTRYTF
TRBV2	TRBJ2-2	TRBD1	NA	TGTGCCAGCAGTGAAGTACAGGGGGCCGGGGAGCTGTTTTTT	CASSEVQGAGELFF
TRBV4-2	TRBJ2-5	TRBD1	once	TGTGCCAGCAGCCAAGGGGACAGGGGTTGGGAGACCCAGTACTTC	CASSQGDRGWETQYF
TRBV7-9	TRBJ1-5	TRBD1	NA	TGTGCCAGCAGCTTAGAAGGGACAGGGAATCAGCCCCAGCATTTT	CASSLEGTGNQPQHF
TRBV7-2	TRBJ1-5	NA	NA	TGTGCCAGCAGCCGCGGACATGGGAGCAATCAGCCCCAGCATTTT	CASSRGHGSNQPQHF
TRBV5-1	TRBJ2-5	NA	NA	TGCGCCAGCAGCTTGCCCAGCGAGACCCAGTACTTC	CASSLPSETQYF
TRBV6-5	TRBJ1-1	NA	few	TGTGCCAGCAGTCGAAGTACAGGGTCCGTCACTGAAGCTTTCTTT	CASSRSTGSVTEAFF
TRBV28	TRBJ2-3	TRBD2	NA	TGTGCCAGCAGGGGGGATAGGGACTACACAGATACGCAGTATTTT	CASRGDRDYTDTQYF
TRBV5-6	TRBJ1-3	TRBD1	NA	TGTGCCAGCAGCGACAGGGGAGGAGGAAACACCATATATTTT	CASSDRGGGNTIYF
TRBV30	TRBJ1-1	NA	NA	TGTGCCTGGAGAAGCTGGGGGCAAGGTACTGAAGCTTTCTTT	CAWRSWGQGTEAFF
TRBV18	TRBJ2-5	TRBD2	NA	TGTGCCAGCTCGACCGAATGGGGGGGACCGTACCAAGAGACCCAGTACTTC	CASSTEWGGPYQETQYF
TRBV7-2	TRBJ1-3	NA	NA	TGTGCCAGCAGTCCGACGCCGTGGACCTCTGGAAACACCATATATTTT	CASSPTPWTSGNTIYF
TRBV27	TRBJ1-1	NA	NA	TGTGCCAGCAGTTTTCGTGGAAGGACTGAAGCTTTCTTT	CASSFRGRTEAFF
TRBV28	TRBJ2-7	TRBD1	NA	TGTGCCACCGCCCTTAGGACAGGGTCCCACGAGCAGTACTTC	CATALRTGSHEQYF
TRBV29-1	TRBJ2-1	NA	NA	TGCAGCGTTAAATTGAGGGTAGTCCCCTATGGTGAGCAGTTCTTC	CSVKLRVVPYGEQFF
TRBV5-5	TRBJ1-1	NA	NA	TGTGCCAGCAGCGGGCCGGCGGGTTACACTGAAGCTTTCTTT	CASSGPAGYTEAFF
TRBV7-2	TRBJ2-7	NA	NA	TGTGCCAGCAGCTTAGCGCCGGTCGAGCAGTACTTC	CASSLAPVEQYF
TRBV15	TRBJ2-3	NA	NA	TGTGCCACCAGCAGGCTAGGACCGACTTTTGGCACAGATACGCAGTATTTT	CATSRLGPTFGTDTQYF
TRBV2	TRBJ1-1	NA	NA	TGTGCCAGCAGCGTGGACGGAAACACTGAAGCTTTCTTT	CASSVDGNTEAFF
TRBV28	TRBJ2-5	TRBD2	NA	TGTGCCAGCAGTTGGCTAGCGGGACAAGAGACCCAGTACTTC	CASSWLAGQETQYF
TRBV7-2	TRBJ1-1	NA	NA	TGTGCCAGCAGCCTCCAAACAGGGTCCACTGAAGCTTTCTTT	CASSLQTGSTEAFF
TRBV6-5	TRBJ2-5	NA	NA	TGTGCCAGCAGTGGGGCAGACCGTACACAAGAGACCCAGTACTTC	CASSGADRTQETQYF
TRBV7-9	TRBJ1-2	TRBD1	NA	TGTGCCAGCAGCTTAGACCCGGGACAGGGAATTGGCTACACCTTC	CASSLDPGQGIGYTF
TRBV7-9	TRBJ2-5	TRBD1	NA	TGTGCCAGTACTAAAGCAGGGGGCACGGAGACCCAGTACTTC	CASTKAGGTETQYF
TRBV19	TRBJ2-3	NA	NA	TGTGCCAGTAGTACCAGGACTAGCACAGATACGCAGTATTTT	CASSTRTSTDTQYF
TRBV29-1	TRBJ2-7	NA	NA	TGCAGCGCAGGGGAAAACGAGCAGTACTTC	CSAGENEQYF
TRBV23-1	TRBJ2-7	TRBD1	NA	TGCGCCAGCAGAAAAGAACAGGGGGCGCGTTACGAGCAGTACTTC	CASRKEQGARYEQYF
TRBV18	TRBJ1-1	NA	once	TGTGCCAGCTCACCGCTGTCCGGGACGGCCCCTCCGAACACTGAAGCTTTCTTT	CASSPLSGTAPPNTEAFF
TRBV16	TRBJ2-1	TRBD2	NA	TGTGCCAGCAGCCAGGCTAGCGGGAGCTCCTACAATGAGCAGTTCTTC	CASSQASGSSYNEQFF
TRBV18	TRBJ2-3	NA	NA	TGTGCCAGCTCACCAAGTCACAGCCTAAGCACAGATACGCAGTATTTT	CASSPSHSLSTDTQYF
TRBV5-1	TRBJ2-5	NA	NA	TGCGCCAGCAGCTTGAGTTCCGGGCAGGAAGAGACCCAGTACTTC	CASSLSSGQEETQYF
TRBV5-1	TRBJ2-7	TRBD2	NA	TGCGCCAGCCTTGACGGGACTAGTGGCGAGCAGTACTTC	CASLDGTSGEQYF
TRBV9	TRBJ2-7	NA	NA	TGTGCCAGCAGCGTAGCGGACAGCCGCTACGAGCAGTACTTC	CASSVADSRYEQYF
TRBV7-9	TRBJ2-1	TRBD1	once	TGTGCCAGCAGCTTAGTAGTCAGTGGACAGGGCCCCCATGAGCAGTTCTTC	CASSLVVSGQGPHEQFF